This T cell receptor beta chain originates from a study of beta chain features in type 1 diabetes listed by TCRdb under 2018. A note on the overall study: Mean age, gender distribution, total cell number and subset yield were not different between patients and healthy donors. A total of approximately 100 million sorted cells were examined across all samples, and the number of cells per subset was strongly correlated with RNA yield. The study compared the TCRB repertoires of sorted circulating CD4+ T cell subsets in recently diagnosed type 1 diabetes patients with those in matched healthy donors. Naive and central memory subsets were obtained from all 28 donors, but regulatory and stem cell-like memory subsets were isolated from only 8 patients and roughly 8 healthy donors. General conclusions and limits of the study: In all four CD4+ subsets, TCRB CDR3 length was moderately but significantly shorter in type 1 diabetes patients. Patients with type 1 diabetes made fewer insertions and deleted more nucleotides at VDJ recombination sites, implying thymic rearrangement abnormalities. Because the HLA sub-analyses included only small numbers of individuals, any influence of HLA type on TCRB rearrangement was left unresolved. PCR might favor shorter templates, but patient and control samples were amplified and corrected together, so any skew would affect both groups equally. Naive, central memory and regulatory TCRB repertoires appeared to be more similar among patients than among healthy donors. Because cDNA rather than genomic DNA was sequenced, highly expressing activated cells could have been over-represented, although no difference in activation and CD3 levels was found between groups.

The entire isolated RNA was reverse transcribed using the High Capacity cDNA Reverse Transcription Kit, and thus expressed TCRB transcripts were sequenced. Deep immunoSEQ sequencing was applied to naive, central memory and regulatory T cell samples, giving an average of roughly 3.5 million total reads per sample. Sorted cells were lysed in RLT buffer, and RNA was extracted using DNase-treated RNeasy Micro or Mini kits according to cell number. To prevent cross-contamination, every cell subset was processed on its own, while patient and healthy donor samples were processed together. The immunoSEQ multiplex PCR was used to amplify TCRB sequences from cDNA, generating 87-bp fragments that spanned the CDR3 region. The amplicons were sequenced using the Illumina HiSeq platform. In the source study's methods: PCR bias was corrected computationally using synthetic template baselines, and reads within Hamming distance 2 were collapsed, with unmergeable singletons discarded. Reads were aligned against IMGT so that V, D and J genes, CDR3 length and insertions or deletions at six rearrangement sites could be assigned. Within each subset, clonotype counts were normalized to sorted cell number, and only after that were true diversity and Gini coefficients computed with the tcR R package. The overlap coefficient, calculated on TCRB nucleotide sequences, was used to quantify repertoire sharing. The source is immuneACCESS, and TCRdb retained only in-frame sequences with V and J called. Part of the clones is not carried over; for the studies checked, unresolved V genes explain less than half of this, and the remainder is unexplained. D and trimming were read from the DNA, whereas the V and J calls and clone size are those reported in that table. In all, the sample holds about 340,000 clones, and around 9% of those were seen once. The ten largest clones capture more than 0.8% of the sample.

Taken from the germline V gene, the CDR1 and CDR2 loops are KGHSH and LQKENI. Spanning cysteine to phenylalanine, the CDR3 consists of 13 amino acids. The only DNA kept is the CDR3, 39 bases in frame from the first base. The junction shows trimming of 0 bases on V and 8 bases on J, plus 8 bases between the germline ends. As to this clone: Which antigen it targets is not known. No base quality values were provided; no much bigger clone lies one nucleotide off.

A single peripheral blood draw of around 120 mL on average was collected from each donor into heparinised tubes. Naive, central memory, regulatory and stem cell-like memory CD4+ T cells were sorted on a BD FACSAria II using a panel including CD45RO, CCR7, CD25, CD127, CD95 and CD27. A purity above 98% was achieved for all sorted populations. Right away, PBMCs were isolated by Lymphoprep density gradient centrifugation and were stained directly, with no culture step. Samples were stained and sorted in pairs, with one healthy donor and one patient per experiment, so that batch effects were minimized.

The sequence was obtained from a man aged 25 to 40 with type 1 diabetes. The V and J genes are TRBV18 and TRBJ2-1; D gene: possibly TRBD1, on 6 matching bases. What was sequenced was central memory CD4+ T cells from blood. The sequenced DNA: TGTGCCAGCTCACCACCGGGGGCCCATGAGCAGTTCTTC. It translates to CASSPPGAHEQFF.